The 14 T cell receptor beta chains below all came from one sample that was sequenced in a study of blood T cell repertoires in COVID-19. Generated by immunoSEQ multiplex PCR, the TCRdb table keeps only in-frame clones and is missing some. Of around 300,000 clones detected, over 75% appear once; the ten largest clones hold 9% to 9.5%. Material for sequencing was peripheral blood. The origin of the receptors is a man younger than 30 with active or convalescent COVID-19.

The V gene is TRBV7-2, the J gene TRBJ1-2; D may be TRBD1 (6 bases). Germline V gene sequence: CDR1 SGHTA, CDR2 FQGNSA. This CDR3 has 15 residues. V lost 2 bases and J lost 2, with 12 bases in between. The CDR3 spells CASSLSPGTNYGYTF. CDR3 nucleotide sequence: TGTGCCAGCAGCTTAAGTCCAGGGACAAACTATGGCTACACCTTC.

CDR3: CASSLVNSQETQYF. The CDR3 DNA sequence: TGTGCCAGCAGCTTGGTGAACAGCCAAGAGACCCAGTACTTC. The V and J genes are TRBV5-6 and TRBJ2-5; D remains unclear. This CDR3 contains 14 residues. Germline CDR1 is SGHDT and CDR2 is YYEEEE. V shed 0 bases and J shed 1 base, with 7 bases lying between them.

The chain employs TRBV3-1 (or the pseudogene TRBV3-2) and TRBJ1-1; D not resolved. Trimming shortened V by 6 bases and J by 0 bases, and 8 bases separated the two germline ends. This CDR3 is built from 13 residues. The germline CDR1 and CDR2 sequences are LGHDT and YNNKEL (reference sequence). The CDR3 loop reads CASSRVMNTEAFF. CDR3 nucleotide sequence: TGTGCCAGCAGTAGAGTCATGAACACTGAAGCTTTCTTT.

V and J are TRBV25-1 and TRBJ1-1; perhaps TRBD1 as D (5 bases). V lost 2 bases and J lost 3, with 10 bases in between. CDR3 length: 14 amino acids. Germline loops: CDR1 MGHDK, CDR2 SYGVNS. The CDR3 coding sequence is TGTGCCAGCAGTGAACTCAGGGCGGACACTGAAGCTTTCTTT. Translating it yields CASSELRADTEAFF.

The gene calls are TRBV13 and TRBJ1-1, with D possibly being TRBD1 (6 bases). The CDR3 consists of 13 residues. V shed 0 bases and J shed 7 bases, with 9 bases lying between them. The germline V gene has CDR1 PRHDT and CDR2 FYEKMQ (reference sequence). The CDR3 region has the DNA TGTGCCAGCAGCTTAGGCCAGACAGGTGAAGCTTTCTTT. As protein: CASSLGQTGEAFF.

The CDR3 reads CASSTRQGAAETQYF. The CDR3 DNA reads as TGTGCCAGCAGCACGAGACAGGGGGCGGCGGAGACCCAGTACTTC. The genes are TRBV5-4 and TRBJ2-5, with 10 bases matching TRBD1. This CDR3 spans 15 amino acids. Germline V gene sequence: CDR1 SGHNT, CDR2 YYREEE (reference sequence). Losses at the gene ends were 4 bases for V and 5 bases for J; bases not matched to a gene: 8.

The V call is TRBV6-6, the J call TRBJ2-7; D possibly corresponds to TRBD1 (6 bases). CDR1 and CDR2 (germline): MNHNY, SVGAGI (reference sequence). The CDR3 loop spans 12 amino acids. V was shortened by 2 bases and J by 6 bases, with 8 bases between the two germline ends. CDR3 amino acids: CASSYEGVEQYF. The DNA of the CDR3 is TGTGCCAGCAGTTACGAGGGGGTCGAGCAGTACTTC.

The chain combines TRBV18 with TRBJ2-7; no clear D gene. The length of the CDR3 is 13 residues. Germline CDR1 reads KGHSH; CDR2 reads LQKENI. Trimming stripped 5 bases from V and 0 bases from J, with 8 bases between. This chain's CDR3 is CASSSYSSYEQYF. CDR3 bases: TGTGCCAGCTCATCATACAGCTCCTACGAGCAGTACTTC.

The CDR3 sequence is CSSLSPDRTNEQFF. Here the CDR3 DNA reads TGCAGCTCCCTTTCCCCTGACAGGACCAATGAGCAGTTCTTC. This chain uses TRBV29-1 with TRBJ2-1; maybe TRBD1 (6 bases). This CDR3 contains 14 residues. Germline V gene lookup returns CDR1 SQVTM and CDR2 ANQGSEA. Trimming took 8 bases from V and 6 from J, leaving 20 bases between them.

As to this clone: The same CDR3 is also encoded by other DNA sequences in this sample. The CDR3 loop reads CASSLQGSNEKLFF. CDR3 DNA: TGCGCCAGCAGCTTACAGGGATCTAATGAAAAACTGTTTTTT. The genes are TRBV5-1 and TRBJ1-4, with D perhaps matching TRBD1 (6 bases). Trimming pared 2 bases from V and 3 bases from J, leaving 8 bases between. The CDR3 spans 14 residues. Germline loops: CDR1 SGHRS, CDR2 YFSETQ.

The chain links TRBV7-9 to TRBJ1-5; D possibly corresponds to TRBD1 (6 bases). Germline V gene data show CDR1 as SEHNR and CDR2 as FQNEAQ (reference sequence). The CDR3 spans 17 residues. The ends were cut back, 5 bases at V and 4 bases at J, with 21 bases in the middle. In nucleotides, the CDR3 is TGTGCCAGCAGCCCTGACAGGAGTTCGGGAAGAAATCAGCCCCAGCATTTT. Protein sequence: CASSPDRSSGRNQPQHF.

The rearrangement uses TRBV6-5 and TRBJ2-7; 10 bases are a match to TRBD1. CDR3 length: 13 residues. Germline loops: CDR1 MNHEY, CDR2 SVGAGI. Germline trimming cut 8 bases from V and 5 bases from J; bases unmatched to any gene: 6. CDR3 sequence: CASLGTGVHEQYF. DNA for the CDR3: TGTGCCAGCCTCGGGACAGGGGTCCACGAGCAGTACTTC.

The rearrangement uses TRBV2 and TRBJ1-6; TRBD1 matches at 9 bases. The CDR3 is 16 residues long. The V gene end was trimmed by 7 bases and the J gene end by 6 bases; junction bases not matched to a gene: 10. Germline CDR1 and CDR2: SNHLY and FYNNEI. CDR3 residues: CASKYRTGVGNSPLHF. The CDR3 region has the DNA TGTGCCAGCAAGTATAGGACAGGGGTTGGTAATTCACCCCTCCACTTT.

The chain has TRBV5-1 and TRBJ2-2; D possibly corresponds to TRBD1 (5 bases). Germline V gene data show CDR1 as SGHRS and CDR2 as YFSETQ. The CDR3 spans 14 residues. Trimming cost V 5 bases and J 5 bases, with 13 bases left between them. CDR3: CASSWQGRTGELFF. In nucleotides, the CDR3 is TGCGCCAGCAGTTGGCAGGGTAGAACCGGGGAGCTGTTTTTT.